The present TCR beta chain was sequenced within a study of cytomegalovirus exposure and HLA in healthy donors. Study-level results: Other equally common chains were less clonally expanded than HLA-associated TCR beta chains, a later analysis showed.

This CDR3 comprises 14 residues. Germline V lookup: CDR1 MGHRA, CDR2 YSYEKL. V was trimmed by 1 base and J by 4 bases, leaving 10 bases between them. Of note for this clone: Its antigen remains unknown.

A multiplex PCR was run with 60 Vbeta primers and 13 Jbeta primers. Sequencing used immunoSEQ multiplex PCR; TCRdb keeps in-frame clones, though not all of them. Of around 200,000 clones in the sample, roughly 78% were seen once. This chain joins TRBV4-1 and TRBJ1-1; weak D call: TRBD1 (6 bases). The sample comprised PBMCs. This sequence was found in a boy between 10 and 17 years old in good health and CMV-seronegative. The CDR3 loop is CASSQGEGGTEAFF. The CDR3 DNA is TGCGCCAGCAGCCAAGGGGAGGGGGGCACTGAAGCTTTCTTT.